This T cell receptor beta chain stems from a study of graft-versus-host responses after intestinal transplantation (TCRdb year 2021). About the full investigation: The transplants that recipients got were multivisceral, liver-intestinal, or isolated intestinal. Graft-versus-host and host-versus-graft alloreactive T cell clones were tracked in the graft, circulation and bone marrow after intestinal transplantation using bulk TCR-beta CDR3 sequencing. A peak of at least 4% donor T cells among recipient peripheral blood mononuclear cells was the definition used for donor T cell macrochimerism. To identify alloreactive clones, pre-transplant mixed lymphocyte reaction products were sequenced and compared with unstimulated pre-transplant donor and recipient T cells. Samples from a few later patients were sequenced in-house on an Illumina MiSeq with MiXCR processing rather than by the commercial service. The cohort enrolled 20 to 30 intestinal transplant recipients, one of whom was a retransplant, and a few patients without pretransplant specimens were excluded. Every recipient was given anti-thymocyte globulin induction, followed by roughly 3 years of maintenance tacrolimus and steroids. What the work shows at the level of the full study, not this receptor alone: Conclusions were limited by the relatively low number and heterogeneity of intestinal transplant patients. GvH clones were found in recipient bone marrow, and some of the GvH clones appeared earlier in ileal mucosa or blood, which is consistent with an intestinal mucosal origin. In the allografts of patients with donor T cell macrochimerism, GvH to HvG T cell clonal ratios were high. Peak levels of circulating GvH clones were associated with declines in HvG clones early after transplant.

The time point label corresponds to: cells obtained before transplantation from donor or recipient. CD3+CD4+ and CD3+CD8+ populations were FACS-sorted from unstimulated pre-transplant donor and recipient cells taken from spleen or lymph nodes. Library construction relied on the immunoSEQ multiplex PCR assay. For most patients, genomic DNA was isolated using the Qiagen DNeasy Blood and Tissue Kit and was shipped frozen to Adaptive Biotechnologies for TCR sequencing. For most patients, genomic DNA was subjected to high-throughput TCR-beta CDR3 sequencing by Adaptive Biotechnologies. In the original analysis: TCR sequencing data for some 19 patients were retrieved from Adaptive's ImmunoSEQ software; three other patients were processed with MiXCR and VDJtools. CD4 versus CD8 sorting errors were corrected by removing sequences found in both subsets at a frequency ratio below 5:1. CDR3 nucleotide sequences shared between donor and recipient were removed because the origin of such sequences could not be assigned. To count as alloreactive, a clone needed at least 2-fold expansion over unstimulated cells and a minimum CFSE-low frequency of 0.002% (template counts) or 0.001% (read counts). Clones detected in sequenced pre-transplant spleen, lymph node, or MLR CFSE-low populations of the donor or recipient were defined as mappable. The cumulative frequency of alloreactive clones was calculated as a percentage of all sequences, weighted by copy number. The table comes from immuneACCESS by way of TCRdb, which keeps in-frame sequences with V and J called. Part of the clones is missing from these tables; in studies checked, under half for an unresolved V gene and the rest for unknown reasons. That table is the source of V, J and clone size, and D and trimming were worked out from the DNA. The sample table contains tens of thousands of clones; only one count was recorded for 91% of them. In total, the top ten clones hold 0.5% of the sample.

In the case of this clone: No antigen is known for it. No base quality values were provided; no much bigger clone lies one nucleotide off.

After removal of 6 bases from V and 3 bases from J, the junction retains 3 bases not matched to a gene. CDR1 and CDR2 are drawn from the germline V gene: MDHEN, SYDVKM. The CDR3 measures 15 amino acids from cysteine to phenylalanine. CDR3 DNA is the only sequence kept; it has 45 bases, read in frame from the first base. The chain is encoded by TRBV28 joined to TRBJ2-5, and TRBD2 aligns with 14 junction nucleotides. This specimen consisted of unstimulated CD8+ T cells sorted from spleen or lymph node cells, obtained before intestinal transplant. The receptor was derived from a human donor who received an intestinal transplant. CDR3 region: CASRQGLAGEETQYF. The DNA sequence is TGTGCCAGCAGGCAGGGACTAGCGGGGGAAGAGACCCAGTACTTC.